This TCR beta chain came from a study of cytomegalovirus exposure and HLA in healthy donors. Unmatched junction bases numbered 5, after V lost 5 bases and J lost 4 bases. This CDR3 comprises 16 residues. In germline, CDR1 is SNHLY, CDR2 FYNNEI. The PCR employed 60 Vbeta primers together with 13 Jbeta primers. Generated by immunoSEQ multiplex PCR, the TCRdb table keeps only in-frame clones and is missing some. Here the sample spans 100,000 to 120,000 clones, roughly two thirds being singletons. Source material: PBMCs. The V call is TRBV2, the J call TRBJ2-6; 10 bases map to TRBD1. The sequence derives from a man aged 18 to 29 in good health and CMV-seropositive. As DNA, the CDR3 is TGTGCCAGCAGTAGACAGGGGGCTCTGGGGGCCAACGTCCTGACTTTC. Translation: CASSRQGALGANVLTF.